The 26 T cell receptor beta chains below all came from one sample that was sequenced in a study of cytomegalovirus exposure and HLA in healthy donors. The PCR employed 60 Vbeta primers together with 13 Jbeta primers. The repertoire was sequenced with immunoSEQ multiplex PCR; TCRdb's copy has only in-frame clones and lacks some. The data contain about 38,000 clones, nearly 70% of them singletons. Sequenced sample: PBMCs. Receptors originate from a man younger than 40 in good health and CMV-seronegative.

The CDR3, as DNA: TGCAGCGTTGGACGGAGGAACACTGAAGCTTTCTTT. The encoded protein is CSVGRRNTEAFF. This sequence joins TRBV29-1 and TRBJ1-1; D gene unclear. V was cut by 4 bases and J by 1 base, with 7 bases left in between. The CDR3 is made up of 12 amino acids. Germline-derived CDR1 and CDR2 are SQVTM and ANQGSEA.

The genes are TRBV6-5 and TRBJ1-1; TRBD1 aligns across 7 bases. The CDR3 length is 15 residues. CDR1 and CDR2 from the germline V gene are MNHEY and SVGAGI. Trimming removed 1 base from V and 2 bases from J; junction bases left unmatched: 4. CDR3 nucleotides: TGTGCCAGCAGTTACTTGGGACAGATTAACACTGAAGCTTTCTTT. Translated: CASSYLGQINTEAFF.

The V gene is TRBV5-1, the J gene TRBJ1-2; 7 nucleotides align to TRBD1. Trimming removed 0 bases from V and 6 bases from J; junction bases left unmatched: 5. The CDR3 consists of 14 residues. Looked up from germline, CDR1 is SGHRS and CDR2 is YFSETQ. The CDR3 DNA reads as TGCGCCAGCAGCTTGGCCGGAGGGGGCAATGGCTACACCTTC. Translated, it gives CASSLAGGGNGYTF.

The rearrangement links TRBV7-2 to TRBJ2-7; D remains unclear. This CDR3 region has 13 residues. Looked up from germline, CDR1 is SGHTA and CDR2 is FQGNSA. V was shortened by 5 bases and J by 0 bases, with 8 bases between the two germline ends. DNA of the CDR3: TGTGCCAGCAGCGCTAGAAGCTCCTACGAGCAGTACTTC. Translation: CASSARSSYEQYF.

The rearrangement links TRBV7-9 to TRBJ1-2; 7 bases fit TRBD1. From germline, CDR1 is SEHNR and CDR2 FQNEAQ (reference sequence). The junction had 6 bases not matched to a gene; V was cut back by 4 bases and J by 7 bases. This CDR3 has 13 amino acids. The DNA of the CDR3 is TGTGCCAGCAGCTCACAGGGGTCAAGTGGCTACACCTTC. It codes for CASSSQGSSGYTF.

In this sample, this clone turned up a few times. The chain is built from TRBV6-5 and TRBJ1-3; possibly TRBD1 for D (6 bases). The CDR3 sequence is 14 residues long. Germline CDR1 MNHEY, CDR2 SVGAGI. The V end was cut by 6 bases, the J end by 1 base, with 10 bases between. The CDR3 reads CASSTGSSGNTIYF. In nucleotides, the CDR3 is TGTGCCAGCAGCACAGGGTCATCTGGAAACACCATATATTTT.

The chain couples TRBV4-1 to TRBJ2-7, with 7 bases fitting TRBD1. The trim removed 3 bases at V and 4 bases at J, leaving 6 bases unmatched. Germline assignment: CDR1 MGHRA and CDR2 YSYEKL. This CDR3 spans 14 amino acids. This chain's CDR3 is CASSQPGGRYEQYF. Here the CDR3 DNA reads TGCGCCAGCAGCCAGCCAGGGGGAAGGTACGAGCAGTACTTC.

V and J are TRBV28 and TRBJ1-5; TRBD1 agrees at 12 bases. The CDR3 spans 14 residues. Trimming removed 10 bases from V and 7 bases from J; junction bases left unmatched: 8. Germline V gene data show CDR1 as MDHEN and CDR2 as SYDVKM. The CDR3 region has the DNA TGTGCCACCAGAGGGACAGGGGGCTGGCAGCCCCAGCATTTT. Its protein is CATRGTGGWQPQHF.

This clone came up a few times. The chain employs TRBV7-9 and TRBJ2-6; possibly TRBD1 for D (6 bases). Germline CDR1 and CDR2: SEHNR and FQNEAQ (reference sequence). V was trimmed by 6 bases and J by 0 bases, leaving 15 bases between them. The CDR3 runs to 17 residues. The CDR3 protein is CASRKDSFYSGANVLTF. CDR3 nucleotide sequence: TGTGCCAGCAGGAAGGACAGTTTCTACTCTGGGGCCAACGTCCTGACTTTC.

The V and J genes are TRBV19 and TRBJ1-1, with D possibly TRBD1 on 5 matching bases. The V end lost 8 bases, the J end lost 6 bases, and 10 bases lay between the germline ends. The CDR3 has 11 amino acids. Germline V CDR1 and CDR2: LNHDA, SQIVND (reference sequence). The CDR3 DNA is TGTGCCAGTGCCGGGGGGGCTGAAGCTTTCTTT. This codes for CASAGGAEAFF. The variable domain in full, with the rest retrieved from reference TRBV19 and TRBJ1-1, is DGGITQSPKYLFRKEGQNVTLSCEQNLNHDAMYWYRQDPGQGLRLIYYSQIVNDFQKGDIAEGYSVSREKKESFPLTVTSAQKNPTAFYLCASAGGAEAFFGQGTRLTVV.

The chain employs TRBV5-4 and TRBJ2-7; TRBD2 agrees at 8 bases. With 1 base clipped from V and 3 bases from J, the junction kept 3 bases outside the gene matches. This CDR3 region has 14 residues. Germline V lookup: CDR1 SGHNT, CDR2 YYREEE (reference sequence). The CDR3 region is CASSLSGSDYEQYF. The CDR3 nucleotides are TGTGCCAGCAGCTTGAGCGGGAGTGACTACGAGCAGTACTTC.

The chain combines TRBV5-1 with TRBJ2-1; 8 bases match TRBD2. CDR1 is SGHRS and CDR2 is YFSETQ in the germline V gene. The CDR3 length is 16 residues. Trimming took 0 bases from V and 1 from J; bases not matched to a gene: 3. This CDR3 reads CASSLAGGASYNEQFF. DNA for the CDR3: TGCGCCAGCAGCTTGGCCGGGGGGGCTTCCTACAATGAGCAGTTCTTC.

The CDR3 region has the DNA TGTGCCAGCAGTGAATTAGCGGGTGGTACAGATACGCAGTATTTT. As protein: CASSELAGGTDTQYF. The genes are TRBV2 and TRBJ2-3; 7 bases fit TRBD2. The junction had 5 bases not matched to a gene; V was cut back by 2 bases and J by 3 bases. The CDR3 is 15 amino acids. Germline V lookup: CDR1 SNHLY, CDR2 FYNNEI.

V gene TRBV2 combines with J gene TRBJ1-6, with D perhaps matching TRBD1 (6 bases). The CDR3 spans 18 residues. CDR1 and CDR2 from the germline V gene are SNHLY and FYNNEI. V lost 6 bases to trimming and J lost 5 bases, with 23 bases between them. The CDR3 sequence: CASRDPRTGRSDNSPLHF. CDR3 in DNA: TGTGCCAGCAGGGATCCGCGAACAGGGAGATCGGATAATTCACCCCTCCACTTT.

This clone turned up a few times. V gene TRBV4-3 combines with J gene TRBJ1-5; maybe TRBD1 (5 bases). This CDR3 spans 15 amino acids. Germline loops: CDR1 LGHNA, CDR2 YSLEER. The germline V and J ends were trimmed by 2 bases and 0 bases, with 8 bases remaining between them. CDR3 amino acids: CASSQQGGSNQPQHF. In DNA form, the CDR3 reads TGCGCCAGCAGCCAACAGGGAGGTAGCAATCAGCCCCAGCATTTT.

The chain is built from TRBV4-1 and TRBJ2-5; TRBD1 aligns across 9 bases. Germline V CDR1 and CDR2: MGHRA, YSYEKL. There are 15 residues in the CDR3. After removal of 3 bases from V and 4 bases from J, the junction contained 6 bases not matched to a gene. The CDR3 sequence: CASSQRQGVRETQYF. Here the CDR3 DNA reads TGCGCCAGCAGCCAGCGACAGGGGGTGAGAGAGACCCAGTACTTC.

The chain recombines TRBV10-2 with TRBJ2-1, with D possibly TRBD2 on 5 matching bases. Germline V lookup: CDR1 WSHSY, CDR2 SAAADI. The V end was cut by 8 bases, the J end by 0 bases, with 8 bases between. The CDR3 consists of 13 residues. CDR3 region: CASLAGSYNEQFF. Written as DNA, the CDR3 is TGCGCCAGCCTAGCTGGCTCCTACAATGAGCAGTTCTTC.

The gene calls are TRBV7-2 and TRBJ2-3; maybe TRBD2 (5 bases). The CDR3 spans 16 residues. Germline V lookup: CDR1 SGHTA, CDR2 FQGNSA. Trimming took off 4 bases at V and 8 bases at J, with 22 bases between the two ends. CDR3 sequence reads: CASSSTGYRTQTTQYF. The CDR3 DNA is TGTGCCAGCAGCTCCACGGGGTACCGAACACAGACTACGCAGTATTTT.

The chain uses TRBV7-2 and TRBJ1-1; 9 positions match TRBD1. Germline trimming cut 4 bases from V and 10 bases from J; bases unmatched to any gene: 10. This CDR3 comprises 14 residues. The germline gives CDR1 SGHTA, CDR2 FQGNSA. The DNA of the CDR3 is TGTGCCAGCAGCTCAACTCTACAGGGGGCAAGAGCTTTCTTT. Translation gives CASSSTLQGARAFF.

Remarks on this clone: An end of the junction differs from the germline gene, which may be a read error. The rearrangement links TRBV7-2 to TRBJ2-3; a weak D match, TRBD2 (6 bases). Per germline, CDR1 SGHTA and CDR2 FQGNSA. The CDR3 sequence is 12 residues long. CDR3 protein: CASSLDRGLTSF. The CDR3 region has the DNA TGTGCCAGCAGCTTAGATCGAGGACTAACTTCTTTT.

This clone is labeled as large. The CDR3 reads CASSTQGLGTGELFF. As DNA, the CDR3 is TGCGCCAGCAGCACACAGGGATTGGGCACCGGGGAGCTGTTTTTT. The rearrangement joins TRBV5-1 to TRBJ2-2; D is perhaps TRBD1 (6 bases). This CDR3 is 15 amino acids long. V lost 4 bases and J lost 4, with 14 bases in between. Germline V CDR1 and CDR2: SGHRS, YFSETQ.

In its sample, this clone was seen a few times. The chain employs TRBV7-9 and TRBJ2-3, with 7 bases identical to TRBD2. This CDR3 has 13 residues. Germline V gene data show CDR1 as SEHNR and CDR2 as FQNEAQ (reference sequence). V shed 5 bases and J 9 bases; nucleotides not matched to a gene: 8. The chain's CDR3 is CASSPMGLPTQYF. In nucleotides, the CDR3 is TGTGCCAGCAGCCCCATGGGACTACCGACGCAGTATTTT.

CDR3 sequence: CASTPTGVNQPQHF. DNA for the CDR3: TGTGCCAGTACCCCGACAGGAGTTAATCAGCCCCAGCATTTT. This rearrangement joins TRBV19 to TRBJ1-5, with a weak D call TRBD1 (6 bases). From germline, CDR1 is LNHDA and CDR2 SQIVND (reference sequence). The CDR3 runs to 14 residues. V shed 7 bases and J shed 4 bases, with 14 bases lying between them.

This sequence joins TRBV4-2 and TRBJ2-1, with TRBD2 identical over 8 bases. V lost 3 bases and J lost 5; bases outside the gene matches: 9. CDR1 and CDR2 from the germline V gene are LGHNA and YNFKEQ. The CDR3 is 16 amino acids. CDR3 nucleotide sequence: TGTGCCAGCAGCCAGCTACTAGCGGTCAAAAACAATGAGCAGTTCTTC. Protein product: CASSQLLAVKNNEQFF.

The chain links TRBV6-5 to TRBJ1-5, with D uncertain. This CDR3 has 13 residues. CDR1 is MNHEY and CDR2 is SVGAGI in the germline V gene. Between the trimmed V and J ends, which lost 6 bases and 6 bases, there was a span of 12 bases. The CDR3 is CASRREGGQPQHF. The DNA of the CDR3 is TGTGCCAGCAGGAGGGAGGGAGGTCAGCCCCAGCATTTT.

This chain connects TRBV27 to TRBJ1-2, with a possible D match to TRBD1 (6 bases). This CDR3 is 13 amino acids long. The V end was cut by 5 bases, the J end by 3 bases, with 10 bases between. CDR1 MNHEY and CDR2 SMNVEV come from the germline V gene (reference sequence). In DNA form, the CDR3 reads TGTGCCAGCAGTCCCGGACAGCACTATGGCTACACCTTC. Translating it yields CASSPGQHYGYTF.